The TCR beta chain described here comes from a study of blood T cell repertoires in COVID-19. Study processing details: Amplification of reference gene primers provided the estimated nucleated cell counts. Libraries were prepared by immunoSEQ multiplex PCR; TCRdb keeps only in-frame clonotypes and omits some of them. The V and J calls and the clone size are those of that table, but D and trimming were determined from the DNA. This table holds just under 150,000 clones, around 90% found once. Germline assignment: CDR1 MNHNS and CDR2 SASEGT. This CDR3 is 14 amino acids long. V dropped 0 bases and J dropped 5 bases, with 8 bases sitting between them.

The V call is TRBV6-1, the J call TRBJ1-5; D may be TRBD1 (5 bases). This receptor was obtained from a woman between 50 and 59 years old with acute or convalescent COVID-19. Sequencing was done on a sample of peripheral blood. The chain's CDR3 is CASSEARGDQPQHF. As DNA, the CDR3 is TGTGCCAGCAGTGAAGCGCGGGGGGATCAGCCCCAGCATTTT.